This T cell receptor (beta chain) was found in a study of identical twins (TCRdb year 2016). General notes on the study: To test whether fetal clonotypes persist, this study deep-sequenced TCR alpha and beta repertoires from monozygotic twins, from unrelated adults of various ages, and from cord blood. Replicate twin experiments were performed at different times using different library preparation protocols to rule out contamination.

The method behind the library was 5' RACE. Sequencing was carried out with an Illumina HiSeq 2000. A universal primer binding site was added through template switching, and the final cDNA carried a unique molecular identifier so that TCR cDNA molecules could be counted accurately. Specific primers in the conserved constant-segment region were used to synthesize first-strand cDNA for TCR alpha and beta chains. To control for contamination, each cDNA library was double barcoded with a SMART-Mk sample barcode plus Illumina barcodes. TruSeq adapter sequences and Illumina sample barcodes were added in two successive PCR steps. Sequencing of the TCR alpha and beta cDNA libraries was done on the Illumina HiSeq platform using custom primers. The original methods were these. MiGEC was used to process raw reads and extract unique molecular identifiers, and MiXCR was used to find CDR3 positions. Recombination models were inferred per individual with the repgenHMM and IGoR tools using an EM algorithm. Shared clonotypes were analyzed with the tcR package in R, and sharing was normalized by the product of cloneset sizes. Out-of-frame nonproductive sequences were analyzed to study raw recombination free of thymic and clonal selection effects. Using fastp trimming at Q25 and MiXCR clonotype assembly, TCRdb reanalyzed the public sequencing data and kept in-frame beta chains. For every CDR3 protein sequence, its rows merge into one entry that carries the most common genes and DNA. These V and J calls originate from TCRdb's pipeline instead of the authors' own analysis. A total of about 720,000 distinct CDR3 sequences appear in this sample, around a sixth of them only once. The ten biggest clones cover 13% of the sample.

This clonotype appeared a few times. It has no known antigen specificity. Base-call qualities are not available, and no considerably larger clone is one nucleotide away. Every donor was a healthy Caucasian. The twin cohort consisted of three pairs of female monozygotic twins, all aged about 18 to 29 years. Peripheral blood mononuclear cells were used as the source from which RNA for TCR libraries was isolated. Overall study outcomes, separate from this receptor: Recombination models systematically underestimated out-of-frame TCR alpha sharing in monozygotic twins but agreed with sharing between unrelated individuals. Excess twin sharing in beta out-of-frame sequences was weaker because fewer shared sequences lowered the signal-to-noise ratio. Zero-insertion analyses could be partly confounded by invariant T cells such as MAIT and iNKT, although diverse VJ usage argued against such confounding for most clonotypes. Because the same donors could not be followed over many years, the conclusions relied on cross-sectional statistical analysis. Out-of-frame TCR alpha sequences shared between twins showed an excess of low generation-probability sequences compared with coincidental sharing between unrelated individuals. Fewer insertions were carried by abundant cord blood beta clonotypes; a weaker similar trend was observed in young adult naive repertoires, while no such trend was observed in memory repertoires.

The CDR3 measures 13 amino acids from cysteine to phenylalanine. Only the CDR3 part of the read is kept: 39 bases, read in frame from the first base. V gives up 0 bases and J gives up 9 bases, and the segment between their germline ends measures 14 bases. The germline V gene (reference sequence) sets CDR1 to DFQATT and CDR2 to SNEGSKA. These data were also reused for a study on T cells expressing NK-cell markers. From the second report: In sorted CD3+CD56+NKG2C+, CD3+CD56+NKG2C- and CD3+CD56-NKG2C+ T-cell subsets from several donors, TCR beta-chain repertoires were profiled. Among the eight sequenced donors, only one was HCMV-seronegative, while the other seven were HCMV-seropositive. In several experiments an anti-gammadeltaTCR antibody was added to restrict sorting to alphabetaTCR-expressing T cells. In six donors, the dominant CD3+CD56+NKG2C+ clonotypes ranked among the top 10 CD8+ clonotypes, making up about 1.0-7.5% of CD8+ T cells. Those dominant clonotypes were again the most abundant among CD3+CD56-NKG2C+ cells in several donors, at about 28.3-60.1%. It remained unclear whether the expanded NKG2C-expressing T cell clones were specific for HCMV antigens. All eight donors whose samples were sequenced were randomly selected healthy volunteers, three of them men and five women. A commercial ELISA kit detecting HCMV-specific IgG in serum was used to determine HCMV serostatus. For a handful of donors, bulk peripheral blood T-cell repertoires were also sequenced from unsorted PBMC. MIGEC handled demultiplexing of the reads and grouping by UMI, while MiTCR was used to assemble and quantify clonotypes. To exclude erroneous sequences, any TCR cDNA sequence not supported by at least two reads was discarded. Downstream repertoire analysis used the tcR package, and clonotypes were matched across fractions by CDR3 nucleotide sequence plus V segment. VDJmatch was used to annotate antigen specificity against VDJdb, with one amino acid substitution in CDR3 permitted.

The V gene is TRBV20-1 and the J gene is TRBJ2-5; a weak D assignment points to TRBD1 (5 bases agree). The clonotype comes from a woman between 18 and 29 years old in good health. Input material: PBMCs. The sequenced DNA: TGCAGTGCTAGAGATTGGCAGGGCAGGGCCCAGTACTTC. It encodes CSARDWQGRAQYF.